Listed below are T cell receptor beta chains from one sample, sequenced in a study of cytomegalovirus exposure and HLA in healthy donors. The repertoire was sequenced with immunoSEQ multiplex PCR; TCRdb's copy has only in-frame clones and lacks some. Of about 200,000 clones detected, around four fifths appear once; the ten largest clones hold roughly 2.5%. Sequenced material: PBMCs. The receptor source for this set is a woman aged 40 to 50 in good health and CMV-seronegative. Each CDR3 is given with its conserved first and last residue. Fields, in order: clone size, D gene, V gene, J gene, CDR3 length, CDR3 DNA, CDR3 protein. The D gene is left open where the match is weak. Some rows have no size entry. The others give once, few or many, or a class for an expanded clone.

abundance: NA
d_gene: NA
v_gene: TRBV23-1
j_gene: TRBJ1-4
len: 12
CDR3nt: TGCGCCAGCACCAGGGGAAAGGAAAAACTGTTTTTT
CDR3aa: CASTRGKEKLFF

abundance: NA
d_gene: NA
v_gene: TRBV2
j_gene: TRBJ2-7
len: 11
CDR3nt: TGTGCCAGCAGTGCCAGTTACGAGCAGTACTTC
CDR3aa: CASSASYEQYF

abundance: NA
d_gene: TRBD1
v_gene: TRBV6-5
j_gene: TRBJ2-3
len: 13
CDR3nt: TGTGCCAGCAGCCGACAGGGGGCGGATACGCAGTATTTT
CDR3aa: CASSRQGADTQYF

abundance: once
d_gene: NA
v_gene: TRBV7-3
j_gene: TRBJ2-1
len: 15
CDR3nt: TGTGCCAGCAGCTCGACCCCCGGGAGCAACCATGAGCAGTTCTTC
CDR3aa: CASSSTPGSNHEQFF

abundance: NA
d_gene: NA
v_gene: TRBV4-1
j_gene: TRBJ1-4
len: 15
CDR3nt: TGCGCCAGCAGCCAGACAGGCCTCACTAATGAAAAACTGTTTTTT
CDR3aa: CASSQTGLTNEKLFF

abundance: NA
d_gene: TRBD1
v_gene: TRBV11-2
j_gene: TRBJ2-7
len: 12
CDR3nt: TGTGCCAGCAGCGGACAGGGCTACGAGCAGTACTTC
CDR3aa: CASSGQGYEQYF

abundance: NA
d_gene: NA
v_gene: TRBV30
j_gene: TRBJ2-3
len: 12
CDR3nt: TGTGCCTGGAGTGTACTCGGAGATACGCAGTATTTT
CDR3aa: CAWSVLGDTQYF

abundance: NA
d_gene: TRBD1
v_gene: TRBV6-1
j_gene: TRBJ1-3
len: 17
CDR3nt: TGTGCCAGCAGTGAGGCGCACAGGGGGCCGGCTGGAAACACCATATATTTT
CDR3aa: CASSEAHRGPAGNTIYF

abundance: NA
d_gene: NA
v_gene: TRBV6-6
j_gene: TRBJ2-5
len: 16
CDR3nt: TGTGCCAGCAGTTACTCGGAGGGTAACCACCAAGAGACCCAGTACTTC
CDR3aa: CASSYSEGNHQETQYF

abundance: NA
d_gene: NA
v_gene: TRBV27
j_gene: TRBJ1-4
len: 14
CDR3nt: TGTGCCAGCAGTTGGGATGGGGCAGATGAAAAACTGTTTTTT
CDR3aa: CASSWDGADEKLFF

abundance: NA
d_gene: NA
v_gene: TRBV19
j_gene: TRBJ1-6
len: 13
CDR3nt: TGTGCCAGTAGAACAGGGACCTACTCACCCCTCCACTTT
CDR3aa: CASRTGTYSPLHF

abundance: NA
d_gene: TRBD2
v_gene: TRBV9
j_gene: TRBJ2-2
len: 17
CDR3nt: TGTGCCAGCAGCGCTCTAGCGGGAGTTAAAAACACCGGGGAGCTGTTTTTT
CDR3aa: CASSALAGVKNTGELFF

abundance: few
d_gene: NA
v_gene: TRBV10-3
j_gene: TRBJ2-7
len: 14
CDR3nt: TGTGCCATCAGTGAGTCAGAGGGGGCGGGAGAGCAGTACTTC
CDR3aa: CAISESEGAGEQYF

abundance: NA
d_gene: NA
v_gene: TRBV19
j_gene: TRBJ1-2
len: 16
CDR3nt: TGTGCCAGTAGGCTTGGTGCAGTGGCCCAGAATCATGGCTACACCTTC
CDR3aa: CASRLGAVAQNHGYTF

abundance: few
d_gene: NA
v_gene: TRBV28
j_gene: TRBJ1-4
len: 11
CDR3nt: TGTGCCAGCACCTCGTCGGAAAAACTGTTTTTT
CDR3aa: CASTSSEKLFF

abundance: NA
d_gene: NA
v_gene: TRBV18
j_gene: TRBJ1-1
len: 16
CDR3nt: TGTGCCAGCTCACCGCCCCGGGGGGGCGGTAACACTGAAGCTTTCTTT
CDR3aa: CASSPPRGGGNTEAFF

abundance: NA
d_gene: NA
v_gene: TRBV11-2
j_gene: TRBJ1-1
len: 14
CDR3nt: TGTGCCAGCAGCTGGGGGGGCGTTATTACTGAAGCTTTCTTT
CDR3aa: CASSWGGVITEAFF

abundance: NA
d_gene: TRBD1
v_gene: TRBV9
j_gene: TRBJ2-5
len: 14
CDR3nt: TGTGCCAGCAGCGACGGGACAGGCCAAGAGACCCAGTACTTC
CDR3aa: CASSDGTGQETQYF

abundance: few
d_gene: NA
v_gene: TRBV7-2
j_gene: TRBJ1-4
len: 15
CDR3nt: TGTGCCAGCAGCTTAGAACAGGGTCTTACGGAAAAACTGTTTTTT
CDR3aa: CASSLEQGLTEKLFF

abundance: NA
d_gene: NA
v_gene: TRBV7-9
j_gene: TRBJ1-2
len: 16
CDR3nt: TGTGCCAGCAGCTTAGTAGAGCTGTCCCCCTCCTATGGCTACACCTTC
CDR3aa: CASSLVELSPSYGYTF

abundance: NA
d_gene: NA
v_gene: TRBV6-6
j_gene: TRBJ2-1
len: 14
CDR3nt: TGTGCCAGCAGTTACTCTCCAGGAATCAATGAGCAGTTCTTC
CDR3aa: CASSYSPGINEQFF

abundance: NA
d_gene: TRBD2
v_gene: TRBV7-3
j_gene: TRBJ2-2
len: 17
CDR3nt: TGTGCCAGCAGCTTAATGGGACTAGCGTCGAACACCGGGGAGCTGTTTTTT
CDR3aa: CASSLMGLASNTGELFF

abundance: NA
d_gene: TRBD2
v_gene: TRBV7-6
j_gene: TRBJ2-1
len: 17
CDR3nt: TGTGCCAGCAGCTCCCGACTAGCGGGCAGCTCCTACAATGAGCAGTTCTTC
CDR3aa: CASSSRLAGSSYNEQFF

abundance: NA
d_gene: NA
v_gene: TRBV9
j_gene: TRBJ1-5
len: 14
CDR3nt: TGTGCCAGCAGCGGAACAGGTATCTACCAGCCCCAGCATTTT
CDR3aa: CASSGTGIYQPQHF

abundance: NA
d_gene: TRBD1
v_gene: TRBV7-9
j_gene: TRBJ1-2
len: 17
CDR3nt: TGTGCCAGCAGCCCCCACCAAGGGACAGGGTCTGAGATTGGCTACACCTTC
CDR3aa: CASSPHQGTGSEIGYTF

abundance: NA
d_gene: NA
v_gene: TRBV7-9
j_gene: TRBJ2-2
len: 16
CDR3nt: TGTGCCAGCAGCTTAGGAGTGGGGTCGGGGACCGGGGAGCTGTTTTTT
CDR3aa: CASSLGVGSGTGELFF

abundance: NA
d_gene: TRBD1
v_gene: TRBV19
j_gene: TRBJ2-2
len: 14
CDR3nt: TGTGCCACATACAACCAGGGGGCGCCCGGGGAGCTGTTTTTT
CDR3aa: CATYNQGAPGELFF

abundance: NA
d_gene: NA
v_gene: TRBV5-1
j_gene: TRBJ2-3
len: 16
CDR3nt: TGCGCCAGCAGCTTGGGAGTGAACAGGGTTACAGATACGCAGTATTTT
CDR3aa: CASSLGVNRVTDTQYF

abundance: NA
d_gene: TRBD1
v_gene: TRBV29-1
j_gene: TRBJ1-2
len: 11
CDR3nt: TGCAGTACCGGGACAGCTTATGGCTACACCTTC
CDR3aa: CSTGTAYGYTF

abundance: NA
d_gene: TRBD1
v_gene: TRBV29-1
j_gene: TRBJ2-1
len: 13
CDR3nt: TGCAGCGTTCCGACTCGACAGGGCTGTGAGCAGTTCTTC
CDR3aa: CSVPTRQGCEQFF

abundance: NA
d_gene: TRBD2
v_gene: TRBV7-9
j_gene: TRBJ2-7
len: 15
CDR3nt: TGTGCCATCGCGATCCGGACTAGCGGGGGATACGAGCAGTACTTC
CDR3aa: CAIAIRTSGGYEQYF

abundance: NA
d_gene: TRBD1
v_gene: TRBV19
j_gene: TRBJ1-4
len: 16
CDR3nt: TGTGCCAGTAGTGACAGGGCTACAGAAACTAATGAAAAACTGTTTTTT
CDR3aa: CASSDRATETNEKLFF

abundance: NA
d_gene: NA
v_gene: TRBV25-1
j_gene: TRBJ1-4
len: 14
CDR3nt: TGTGCCAGCTCCGACTACAGGGAAGGAGAAAAACTGTTTTTT
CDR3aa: CASSDYREGEKLFF

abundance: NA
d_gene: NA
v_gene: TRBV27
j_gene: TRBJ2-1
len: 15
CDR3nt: TGTGCCAGCAGCCCTGGGGCTTCTTCCTACAATGAGCAGTTCTTC
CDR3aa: CASSPGASSYNEQFF

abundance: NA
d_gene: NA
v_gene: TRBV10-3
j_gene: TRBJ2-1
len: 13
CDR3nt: TGTGCCATCACCGCAGGGAACTACAATGAGCAGTTCTTC
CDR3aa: CAITAGNYNEQFF

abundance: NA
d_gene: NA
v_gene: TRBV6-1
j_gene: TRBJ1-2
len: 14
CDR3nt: TGTGCCAGCAGTGATTGGTGGGAGGGTGAGGCTGGGCGCTTC
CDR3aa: CASSDWWEGEAGRF

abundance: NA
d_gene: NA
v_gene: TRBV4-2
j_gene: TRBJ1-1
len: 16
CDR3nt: TGTGCCAGCAGCCAAACGTGGCTAGGGGCGAACACTGAAGCTTTCTTT
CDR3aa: CASSQTWLGANTEAFF

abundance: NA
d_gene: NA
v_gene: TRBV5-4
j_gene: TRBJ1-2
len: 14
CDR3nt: TGTGCCAGCAGCTTTACAGCCGGTAACTATGGCTACACCTTC
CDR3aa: CASSFTAGNYGYTF

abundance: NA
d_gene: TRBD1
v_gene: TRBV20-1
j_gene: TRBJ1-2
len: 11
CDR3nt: TGCAGTGCATCAGGGGGTTCTGGCTACACCTTC
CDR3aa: CSASGGSGYTF

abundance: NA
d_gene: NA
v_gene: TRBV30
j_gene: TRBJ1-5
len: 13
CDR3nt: TGTGCCTGGAATCAGGCAGGCAATCAGCCCCAGCATTTT
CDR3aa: CAWNQAGNQPQHF

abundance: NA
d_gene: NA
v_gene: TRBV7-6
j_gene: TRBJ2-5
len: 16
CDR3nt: TGTGCCAGCACCCAAGGGCACAGGCCATCCCAAGAGACCCAGTACTTC
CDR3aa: CASTQGHRPSQETQYF

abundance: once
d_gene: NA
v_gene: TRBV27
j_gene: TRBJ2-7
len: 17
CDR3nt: TGTGCCAGCAGCTTAGCCTTACCGGGACTCAGCTCCTACGAGCAGTACTTC
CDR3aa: CASSLALPGLSSYEQYF

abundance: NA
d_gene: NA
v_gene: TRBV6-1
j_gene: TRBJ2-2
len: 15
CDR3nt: TGTGCCAGCAGTGAAACGTGGGAGAGGACCGGGGAGCTGTTTTTT
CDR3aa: CASSETWERTGELFF

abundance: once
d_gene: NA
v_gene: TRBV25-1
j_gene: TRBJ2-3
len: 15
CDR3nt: TGTGCCAGCCAGCGCCTCGACAGAGACACAGATACGCAGTATTTT
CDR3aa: CASQRLDRDTDTQYF